What follows are 10 T cell receptor beta chains derived from one specimen sequenced in a study of T cell repertoires in cytomegalovirus infection. One entry per CDR3 protein results from TCRdb running MiXCR on the reads. The sample records hundreds of thousands of distinct CDR3 sequences, 15% to 20% being singletons. The specimen sequenced was PBMCs. These receptors all come from a human donor in good health (CMV status not recorded). Some clones in this sample may be carry-over from other donors' samples.

The sample holds many counts of this clonotype. A read error may produce the germline difference seen at one junction end. The chain is built from TRBV6-1 and TRBJ2-3, with 9 nucleotides matching TRBD2. CDR3 size: 14 residues. From germline, CDR1 is MNHNS and CDR2 SASEGT. CDR3 sequence reads: CASNELAGEDTQYF. CDR3 nucleotides: TGTGCCAGCAATGAATTAGCGGGGGAAGATACGCAGTATTTT.

The chain employs TRBV2 and TRBJ2-7, with D perhaps TRBD1 or TRBD2 (5 bases each). The CDR3 is 13 amino acids. Germline CDR1 reads SNHLY; CDR2 reads FYNNEI. V gave up 7 bases and J gave up 4 bases, with 14 bases separating them. In DNA form, the CDR3 reads TGTGCCAGCAACCCCCGGGACGGATACGAGCAGTACTTC. This gives the protein CASNPRDGYEQYF.

Comments on this clonotype: No conserved phenylalanine or tryptophan is present at the end of the CDR3, so a read error is the likely explanation. CDR3 nucleotides: TGTGCCAGCAGACTCCCTCCAACAGATACGCAGTATTTA. It specifies CASRLPPTDTQYL. The chain is built from TRBV28 and TRBJ2-3; D not certain. Germline CDR1 reads MDHEN; CDR2 reads SYDVKM. V gave up 6 bases and J gave up 3 bases, with 10 bases separating them. The CDR3 is made up of 13 amino acids.

This clonotype was counted many times. CDR3: CASSLVGGTNYGYTF. In DNA form, the CDR3 reads TGTGCCAGCAGCTTAGTGGGAGGGACAAACTATGGCTACACCTTC. The chain is built from TRBV7-2 and TRBJ1-2; D may be TRBD1 (6 bases). The V gene lost 1 base and the J gene lost 2 bases, with 11 bases spanning the gap. The CDR3 totals 15 residues. The germline V gene encodes CDR1 SGHTA and CDR2 FQGNSA.

The chain carries TRBV4-2 and TRBJ1-5; D uncertain. Trimming took off 4 bases at V and 1 base at J, with 8 bases between the two ends. Per the germline V gene, CDR1 is LGHNA and CDR2 is YNFKEQ. This CDR3 comprises 14 residues. The CDR3 DNA sequence: TGTGCCAGCAGCCCTGTTGGGAGCAATCAGCCCCAGCATTTT. It specifies CASSPVGSNQPQHF.

Ten or more counts support this clonotype. This sequence joins TRBV7-6 and TRBJ1-1; weak D call: TRBD1 (5 bases). V was trimmed by 1 base and J by 1 base, leaving 10 bases between them. CDR3 length: 15 amino acids. Germline V gene data show CDR1 as SGHVS and CDR2 as FNYEAQ. The CDR3 bases are TGTGCCAGCAGCTTAGGTACGGGGGGGAACACTGAAGCTTTCTTT. The encoded protein is CASSLGTGGNTEAFF.

This clonotype occurred many times. J is TRBJ1-6 and V is TRBV7-8; weak D call: TRBD1 (6 bases). The V end lost 1 base, the J end lost 11 bases, and 12 bases lay between the germline ends. In germline, CDR1 is SGHVS, CDR2 FQNEAQ. CDR3 length equals 14 residues. In nucleotides, the CDR3 is TGTGCCAGCAGCTTAGGGGGGGCAGGGGCACCCCTCCACTTT. Its translation: CASSLGGAGAPLHF.

The DNA of the CDR3 is TGCAGTGCTAAAAGGACAGTACAAGAGACCCAGTACTTC. Protein: CSAKRTVQETQYF. The V call is TRBV20-1, the J call TRBJ2-5; possible D gene TRBD1, 6 bases. This CDR3 spans 13 amino acids. V dropped 4 bases and J dropped 2 bases, with 11 bases sitting between them. The germline V gene has CDR1 DFQATT and CDR2 SNEGSKA (reference sequence).

V gene TRBV6-6 combines with J gene TRBJ1-5; no clear D. The CDR3 loop spans 15 amino acids. Trimming removed 2 bases from V and 0 bases from J, with 8 bases in between. Germline CDR1 is MNHNY and CDR2 is SVGAGI (reference sequence). CDR3 sequence (DNA): TGTGCCAGCAGTTACGGGAGGTATAGCAATCAGCCCCAGCATTTT. Translating gives CASSYGRYSNQPQHF.

There are a few counts of this clonotype. The rearrangement uses TRBV5-6 and TRBJ1-1, with D maybe TRBD1 (5 bases). Germline V gives CDR1 SGHDT, CDR2 YYEEEE. This CDR3 has 12 residues. V was trimmed by 10 bases and J by 1 base, leaving 11 bases between them. DNA of the CDR3: TGTGCCCCGCGGGGCAAGAACACTGAAGCTTTCTTT. Translating gives CAPRGKNTEAFF.